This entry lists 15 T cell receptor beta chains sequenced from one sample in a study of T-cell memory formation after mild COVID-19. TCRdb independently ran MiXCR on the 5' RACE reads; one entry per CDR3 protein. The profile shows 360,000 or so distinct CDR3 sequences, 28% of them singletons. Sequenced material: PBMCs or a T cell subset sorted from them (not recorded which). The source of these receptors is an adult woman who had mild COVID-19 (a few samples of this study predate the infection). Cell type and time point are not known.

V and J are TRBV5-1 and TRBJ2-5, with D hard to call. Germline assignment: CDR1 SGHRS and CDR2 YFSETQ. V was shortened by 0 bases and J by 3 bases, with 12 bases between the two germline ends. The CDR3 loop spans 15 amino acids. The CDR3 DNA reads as TGCGCCAGCAGCTTGGATGGTACTTCCGAAGAGACCCAGTACTTC. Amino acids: CASSLDGTSEETQYF.

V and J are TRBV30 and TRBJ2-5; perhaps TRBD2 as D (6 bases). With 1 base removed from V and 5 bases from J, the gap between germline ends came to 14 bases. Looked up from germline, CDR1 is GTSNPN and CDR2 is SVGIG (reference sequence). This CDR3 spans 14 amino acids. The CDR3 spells CAWSEEGRGETQYF. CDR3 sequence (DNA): TGTGCCTGGAGTGAGGAAGGACGGGGGGAGACCCAGTACTTC.

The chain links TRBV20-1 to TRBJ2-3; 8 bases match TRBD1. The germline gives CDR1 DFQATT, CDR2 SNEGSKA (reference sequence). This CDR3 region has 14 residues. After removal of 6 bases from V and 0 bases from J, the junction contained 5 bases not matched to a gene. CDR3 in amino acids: CSAQTGVSTDTQYF. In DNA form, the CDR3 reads TGCAGTGCCCAGACAGGGGTCAGCACAGATACGCAGTATTTT.

The CDR3 sequence: CASSLVSSGNPNEQFF. CDR3 DNA sequence: TGCGCCAGCAGCTTGGTTTCTAGCGGGAACCCCAATGAGCAGTTCTTC. The gene calls are TRBV5-1 and TRBJ2-1; TRBD2 matches 9 bases. The germline V gene has CDR1 SGHRS and CDR2 YFSETQ. The CDR3 sequence is 16 residues long. The V and J ends lost 0 bases and 6 bases, in that order; junction bases with no gene match: 7.

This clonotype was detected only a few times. In nucleotides, the CDR3 is TGCAGCGTGGGGAGGACAGGGGATAGCAATCAGCCCCAGCATTTT. Translated: CSVGRTGDSNQPQHF. The V and J genes are TRBV29-1 and TRBJ1-5; 9 bases agree with TRBD1. CDR1 is SQVTM, CDR2 ANQGSEA, per germline. There are 15 residues in the CDR3. V was clipped by 6 bases and J by 0 bases; unmatched bases: 6.

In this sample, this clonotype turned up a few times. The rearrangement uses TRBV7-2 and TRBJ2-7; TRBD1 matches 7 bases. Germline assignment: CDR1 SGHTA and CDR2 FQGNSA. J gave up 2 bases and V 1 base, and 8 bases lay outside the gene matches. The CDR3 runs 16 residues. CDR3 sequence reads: CASSLETGIPTYEQYF. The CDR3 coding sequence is TGTGCCAGCAGCTTAGAGACAGGGATCCCCACCTACGAGCAGTACTTC.

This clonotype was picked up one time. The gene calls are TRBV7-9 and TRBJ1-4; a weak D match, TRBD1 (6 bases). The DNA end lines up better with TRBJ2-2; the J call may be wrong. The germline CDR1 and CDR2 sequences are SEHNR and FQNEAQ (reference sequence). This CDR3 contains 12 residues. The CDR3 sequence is CASSLRDRELFF. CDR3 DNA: TGTGCCAGCAGCTTGAGGGACAGGGAGCTGTTTTTT.

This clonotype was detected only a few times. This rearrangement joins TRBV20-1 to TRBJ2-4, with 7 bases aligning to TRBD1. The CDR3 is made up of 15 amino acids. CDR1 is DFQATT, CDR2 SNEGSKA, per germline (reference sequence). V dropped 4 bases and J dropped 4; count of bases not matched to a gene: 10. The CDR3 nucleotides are TGCAGTGCTACGAATCCTGGGACAGCGAAAAACATTCAGTACTTC. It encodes CSATNPGTAKNIQYF.

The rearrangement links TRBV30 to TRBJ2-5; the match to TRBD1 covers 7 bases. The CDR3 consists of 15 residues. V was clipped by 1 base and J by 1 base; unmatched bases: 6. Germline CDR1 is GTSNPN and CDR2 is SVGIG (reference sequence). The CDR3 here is CAWSATGTTQETQYF. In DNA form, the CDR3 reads TGTGCCTGGAGTGCGACAGGGACCACCCAAGAGACCCAGTACTTC.

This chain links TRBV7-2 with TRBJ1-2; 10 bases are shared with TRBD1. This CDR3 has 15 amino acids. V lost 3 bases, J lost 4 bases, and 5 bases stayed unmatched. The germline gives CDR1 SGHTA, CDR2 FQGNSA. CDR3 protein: CASSFLGQGSYGYTF. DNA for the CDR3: TGTGCCAGCAGCTTCCTGGGACAGGGGTCCTATGGCTACACCTTC.

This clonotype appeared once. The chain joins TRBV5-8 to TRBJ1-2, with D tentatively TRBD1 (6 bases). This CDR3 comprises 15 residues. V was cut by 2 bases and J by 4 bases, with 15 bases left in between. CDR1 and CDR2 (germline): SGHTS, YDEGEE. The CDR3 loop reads CASSFEGGSSYGYTF. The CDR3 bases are TGTGCCAGCAGCTTCGAAGGGGGTTCAAGCTATGGCTACACCTTC.

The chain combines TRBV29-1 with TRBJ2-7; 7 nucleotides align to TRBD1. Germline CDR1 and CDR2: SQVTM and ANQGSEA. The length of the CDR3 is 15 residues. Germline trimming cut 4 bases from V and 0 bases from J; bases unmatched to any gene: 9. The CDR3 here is CSVVRTGTDSYEQYF. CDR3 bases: TGCAGCGTTGTTCGAACCGGGACAGACTCCTACGAGCAGTACTTC.

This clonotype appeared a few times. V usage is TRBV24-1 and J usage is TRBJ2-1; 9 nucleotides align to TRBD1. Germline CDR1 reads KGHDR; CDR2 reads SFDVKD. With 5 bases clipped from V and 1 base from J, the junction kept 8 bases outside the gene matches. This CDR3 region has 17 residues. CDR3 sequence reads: CATSVGTGIGSYNEQFF. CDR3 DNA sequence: TGTGCCACCAGTGTTGGGACAGGGATCGGGTCCTACAATGAGCAGTTCTTC.

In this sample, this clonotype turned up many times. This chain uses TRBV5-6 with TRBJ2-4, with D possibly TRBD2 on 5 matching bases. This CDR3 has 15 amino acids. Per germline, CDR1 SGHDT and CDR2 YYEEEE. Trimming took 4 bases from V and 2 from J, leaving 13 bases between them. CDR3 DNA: TGTGCCAGCAGCCTGGCAGGCGGGTCCAAAAACATTCAGTACTTC. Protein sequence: CASSLAGGSKNIQYF.

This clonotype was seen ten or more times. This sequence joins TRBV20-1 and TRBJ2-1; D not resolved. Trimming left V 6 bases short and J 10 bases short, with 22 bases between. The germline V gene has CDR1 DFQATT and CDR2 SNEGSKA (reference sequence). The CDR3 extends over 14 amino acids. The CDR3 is CSAQRPSSLGEQFF. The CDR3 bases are TGCAGTGCCCAGAGGCCCTCCTCCCTGGGGGAGCAGTTCTTC.